The 8 T cell receptor beta chains below come from one sample, sequenced in a study of CD8+CD57+ T cells in acquired aplastic anemia. It was patients with CD8+CD57+ cell expansion by flow cytometry who were chosen for sequencing. The study profiled TCR beta VDJ and CDR3 using genomic DNA as template. TCRdb re-derived calls from the reads in MiXCR, one entry per CDR3 protein. The sample lists just over 450,000 distinct CDR3 sequences, about a third occurring once. Sequencing input: sorted CD4+, CD8+, or CD8+CD57+ T cells (not recorded which) from PBMCs. These receptors came from a human donor with aplastic anemia.

A note on this clonotype: Germline and junction disagree at one end, which may indicate a read error. The rearrangement uses TRBV7-3 and TRBJ1-1, with D maybe TRBD1 (6 bases). This CDR3 region has 14 residues. Germline CDR1 and CDR2: SGHTA and FQGTGA. The CDR3 protein is CASSLKGGLTEASF. The CDR3 nucleotides read TGTGCCAGCAGCTTAAAGGGGGGTCTGACTGAAGCTTCCTTT.

Ten or more counts support this clonotype. J is TRBJ2-7 and V is TRBV11-2, with a weak D call TRBD2 (6 bases). This CDR3 is built from 20 residues. Trimming shortened V by 5 bases and J by 3 bases, and 32 bases separated the two germline ends. Germline loops: CDR1 SGHAT, CDR2 FQNNGV. The CDR3 DNA is TGTGCCAGCAGCCTTACCGAGGTAGCGGTACGACCTCACCGGGGCTACGAGCAGTACTTC. It codes for CASSLTEVAVRPHRGYEQYF.

Only a few counts were recorded for this clonotype. The chain couples TRBV4-1 to TRBJ2-7; the D is unclear. V was shortened by 0 bases and J by 4 bases, with 7 bases between the two germline ends. Germline values: CDR1 MGHRA, CDR2 YSYEKL. The CDR3 is 13 residues long. The CDR3: CASSQDTNYEQYF. The CDR3 bases are TGCGCCAGCAGCCAAGACACCAATTACGAGCAGTACTTC.

This clonotype was observed at least ten times. The chain is built from TRBV2 and TRBJ1-1; 7 bases are a match to TRBD1. Trimming cost V 4 bases and J 6 bases; bases outside gene matches: 14. The germline CDR1 and CDR2 sequences are SNHLY and FYNNEI. The CDR3 totals 16 residues. The chain's CDR3 is CASSAAREGARAEAFF. In DNA form, the CDR3 reads TGTGCCAGCAGTGCCGCCAGGGAGGGGGCAAGGGCTGAAGCTTTCTTT.

The count of this clonotype is one. This may stem from a read error, because a much larger clone lies one nucleotide away. The chain employs TRBV11-2 and TRBJ1-3; D is unclear. CDR1 is SGHAT and CDR2 is FQNNGV in the germline V gene. The CDR3 is made up of 16 amino acids. Here the CDR3 DNA reads TGTGCCAGCAGCCTCCTTGGGCTGAACTCTGGAGACACCATATATTTT. Its translation: CASSLLGLNSGDTIYF.

This clonotype was seen at least ten times. This chain joins TRBV7-2 and TRBJ2-7, with D possibly matching TRBD1 (6 bases). This CDR3 is built from 13 residues. The germline V gene encodes CDR1 SGHTA and CDR2 FQGNSA. V was cut by 2 bases and J by 2 bases, with 7 bases left in between. CDR3 nucleotide sequence: TGTGCCAGCAGCTTAAAGGGGGCCTACGAGCAGTACTTC. Translated: CASSLKGAYEQYF.

This clonotype was detected many times. The rearrangement joins TRBV9 to TRBJ2-5, with 8 bases lining up with TRBD2. Germline CDR1 and CDR2: SGDLS and YYNGEE. This CDR3 has 14 residues. V gave up 0 bases and J gave up 5 bases; unmatched junction bases: 3. The CDR3 reads CASSVVGGGETQYF. The CDR3 region has the DNA TGTGCCAGCAGCGTAGTTGGCGGGGGGGAGACCCAGTACTTC.

This clonotype was seen a handful of times. This chain uses TRBV28 with TRBJ1-6; D possibly corresponds to TRBD1 (6 bases). This CDR3 spans 14 amino acids. V dropped 5 bases and J dropped 12 bases, with 17 bases sitting between them. CDR1 and CDR2 from the germline V gene are MDHEN and SYDVKM. CDR3 protein: CASSDTGQTLPLHF. The CDR3 DNA reads TGTGCCAGCAGTGATACAGGGCAAACCCTACCCCTCCACTTT. Complete variable domain (other parts from reference TRBV28 and TRBJ1-6): DVKVTQSSRYLVKRTGEKVFLECVQDMDHENMFWYRQDPGLGLRLIYFSYDVKMKEKGDIPEGYSVSREKKERFSLILESASTNQTSMYLCASSDTGQTLPLHFGNGTRLTVT.